The entry that follows covers one T cell receptor (beta chain) sequence. This entry comes from a study of blood T cell repertoires in COVID-19. Germline V gives CDR1 SGHDT, CDR2 YYEEEE. The CDR3 has 14 amino acids. V was trimmed by 4 bases and J by 2 bases, leaving 12 bases between them. Assay used: immunoSEQ multiplex PCR; TCRdb lists only in-frame clones, some missing. The data contain fewer than 200,000 clones, roughly nine tenths of them singletons. This rearrangement joins TRBV5-6 to TRBJ1-1; no clear D. The origin of this receptor is a man younger than 35 who had recovered from COVID-19. The sequenced sample consisted of peripheral blood. CDR3 sequence reads: CASSTVEVNTEAFF. CDR3 coding DNA: TGTGCCAGCAGCACCGTTGAGGTTAACACTGAAGCTTTCTTT.